This T cell receptor (beta chain) was identified during a study of CD8+ T cells in alopecia areata. Extraction and reverse transcription of RNA yielded cDNA as the sequencing template. This table comes from immunoSEQ multiplex PCR, and its TCRdb copy is limited to in-frame clones, with some not included. The repertoire has about 150,000 clones, 45% to 60% of them found once; the top ten carry approximately 4.3%. Trimming removed 5 bases from V and 6 bases from J; junction bases left unmatched: 8. The CDR3 sequence is 14 residues long. The germline CDR1 and CDR2 sequences are SQVTM and ANQGSEA. The chain is built from TRBV29-1 and TRBJ1-1; 11 bases align to TRBD1. This TCR came from a human donor in good health. Material: CD4+ T cells sorted from blood. CDR3: CSVRGQGALPEAFF. The DNA for the CDR3 is TGCAGCGTTAGAGGACAGGGGGCGCTCCCTGAAGCTTTCTTT.